These 17 T cell receptor beta chains share one sample of origin, sequenced in a study of T cells after yellow fever vaccination. MiXCR was run by TCRdb on the 5' RACE reads, yielding one entry per CDR3 protein. The data show over 300,000 distinct CDR3 sequences, approximately 7% seen once. The sequencing used PBMCs, collected roughly 45 days after the first yellow fever vaccination. Source of these receptors: a man in his late teens or twenties who received the YFV17D yellow fever vaccine.

The CDR3 bases are TGTGCCAGCAGCGGAGGACAGGCGGGGGTGGGGGAAGCTTTCTTT. Its translation is CASSGGQAGVGEAFF. The chain employs TRBV5-4 and TRBJ1-1; 7 positions agree with TRBD1. J was trimmed by 8 bases and V by 4 bases; bases with no gene match: 14. The CDR3 totals 15 residues. Germline assignment: CDR1 SGHNT and CDR2 YYREEE (reference sequence).

This clonotype was recorded many times. This chain links TRBV19 with TRBJ2-7, with D perhaps given as TRBD1 or TRBD2 (6 bases each). Germline CDR1 and CDR2: LNHDA and SQIVND (reference sequence). V was trimmed by 8 bases and J by 0 bases, leaving 17 bases between them. CDR3 length equals 15 residues. This CDR3 reads CASFFPGGSSYEQYV. The CDR3 DNA is TGTGCCAGTTTTTTCCCCGGGGGCAGCTCCTACGAGCAGTACGTC.

This clonotype has a count of ten or more. This sequence joins TRBV5-6 and TRBJ2-5; TRBD2 aligns across 8 bases. The trim removed 3 bases at V and 2 bases at J, leaving 12 bases unmatched. The V gene's germline CDR1 is SGHDT and CDR2 YYEEEE. This CDR3 comprises 17 residues. CDR3 region: CASSWALGGGFQETQYF. CDR3 in DNA: TGTGCCAGCAGCTGGGCTCTTGGCGGGGGGTTTCAAGAGACCCAGTACTTC.

This clonotype came up a few times. The chain couples TRBV7-9 to TRBJ2-7, with 9 bases matching TRBD1. V lost 7 bases, J lost 3 bases, and 10 bases stayed unmatched. This CDR3 region has 15 residues. From germline, CDR1 is SEHNR and CDR2 FQNEAQ (reference sequence). The CDR3 nucleotides read TGTGCCAGCACCCCGTTACCGGGACAGGGCTACGAGCAGTACTTC. Encoded protein: CASTPLPGQGYEQYF. The variable domain in full, completed from reference TRBV7-9 and TRBJ2-7, reads DTGVSQNPRHKITKRGQNVTFRCDPISEHNRLYWYRQTLGQGPEFLTYFQNEAQLEKSRLLSDRFSAERPKGSFSTLEIQRTEQGDSAMYLCASTPLPGQGYEQYFGPGTRLTVT.

Many counts were recorded for this clonotype. The genes are TRBV5-4 and TRBJ1-1; D call uncertain. Germline-derived CDR1 and CDR2 are SGHNT and YYREEE (reference sequence). The CDR3 length is 16 residues. With 0 bases removed from V and 6 bases from J, the gap between germline ends came to 18 bases. CDR3 bases: TGTGCCAGCAGCTTGGCTCCCACAGTTCTTAATCCTGAAGCTTTCTTT. It yields the protein CASSLAPTVLNPEAFF.

The genes are TRBV25-1 and TRBJ2-5; 8 positions match TRBD2. With 0 bases clipped from V and 4 bases from J, the junction kept 4 bases outside the gene matches. Germline V lookup: CDR1 MGHDK, CDR2 SYGVNS. The CDR3 length is 15 residues. The CDR3 sequence: CASSEYAGGGETQYF. CDR3 bases: TGTGCCAGCAGTGAATATGCGGGGGGCGGAGAGACCCAGTACTTC.

This clonotype showed up many times. This sequence joins TRBV5-4 and TRBJ2-2, with 10 bases matching TRBD2. V lost 4 bases, J lost 4 bases, and 4 bases stayed unmatched. Germline CDR1 and CDR2: SGHNT and YYREEE (reference sequence). The CDR3 is 15 amino acids. Here the CDR3 DNA reads TGTGCCAGCAGCCCCGGGACTAGCGTCACCGGGGAGCTGTTTTTT. Translated: CASSPGTSVTGELFF.

This clonotype was counted between two and nine times. CDR3 protein: CATSRDVGSGNTIYF. In nucleotides, the CDR3 is TGTGCCACCAGCAGAGACGTGGGGTCGGGAAACACCATATATTTT. The V and J genes are TRBV15 and TRBJ1-3; D is ambiguous. Germline V gene sequence: CDR1 LNHNV, CDR2 YYDKDF (reference sequence). Deletions cut 0 bases from V and 4 bases from J, with 10 bases between. This CDR3 spans 15 amino acids.

At least ten counts were recorded for this clonotype. V usage is TRBV7-8 and J usage is TRBJ2-7, with D unresolved. The V gene lost 2 bases and the J gene lost 1 base, with 9 bases spanning the gap. Germline loops: CDR1 SGHVS, CDR2 FQNEAQ. There are 14 residues in the CDR3. The CDR3: CASSLSDGSYEQYF. CDR3 sequence (DNA): TGTGCCAGCAGCTTATCGGACGGGTCCTACGAGCAGTACTTC.

The J gene is TRBJ1-5, the V gene TRBV18, with 7 bases aligning to TRBD1. The germline CDR1 and CDR2 sequences are KGHSH and LQKENI. With V trimmed by 2 bases and J by 6 bases, 4 bases remained unmatched. This CDR3 is 14 amino acids long. The CDR3 loop reads CASSPDRDGQPQHF. Here the CDR3 DNA reads TGTGCCAGCTCACCAGACAGGGACGGTCAGCCCCAGCATTTT.

The J gene is TRBJ2-2, the V gene TRBV7-2, with 9 bases aligning to TRBD2. The CDR3 covers 16 residues. Losses at the gene ends were 4 bases for V and 8 bases for J; bases not matched to a gene: 11. CDR1 is SGHTA and CDR2 is FQGNSA in the germline V gene. CDR3 nucleotides: TGTGCCAGCAGCTCCACAGTGGCGGGGGGGCCTGGGGAGCTGTTTTTT. As protein: CASSSTVAGGPGELFF.

The V and J genes are TRBV7-9 and TRBJ1-5; D is undetermined. The germline V gene has CDR1 SEHNR and CDR2 FQNEAQ (reference sequence). V lost 1 base and J lost 1, with 8 bases in between. There are 15 residues in the CDR3. The CDR3: CASSLDSTSNQPQHF. The CDR3 coding sequence is TGTGCCAGCAGCTTAGACAGCACCAGCAATCAGCCCCAGCATTTT. The entire variable domain, with the rest obtained from reference TRBV7-9 and TRBJ1-5, is as follows: DTGVSQNPRHKITKRGQNVTFRCDPISEHNRLYWYRQTLGQGPEFLTYFQNEAQLEKSRLLSDRFSAERPKGSFSTLEIQRTEQGDSAMYLCASSLDSTSNQPQHFGDGTRLSIL.

The J gene is TRBJ2-7, the V gene TRBV27; 7 positions agree with TRBD1. Germline CDR1 MNHEY, CDR2 SMNVEV (reference sequence). This CDR3 spans 14 amino acids. The V gene end was trimmed by 5 bases and the J gene end by 0 bases; junction bases not matched to a gene: 4. The CDR3, as DNA: TGTGCCAGCAGTGACCGGGACAGCTCCTACGAGCAGTACTTC. Amino acids: CASSDRDSSYEQYF.

The chain combines TRBV19 with TRBJ1-1; D possibly corresponds to TRBD1 (5 bases). Germline V CDR1 and CDR2: LNHDA, SQIVND (reference sequence). CDR3 length: 14 amino acids. The V end lost 7 bases, the J end lost 1 base, and 13 bases lay between the germline ends. CDR3 sequence reads: CASTPRGPNTEAFF. The CDR3 DNA reads as TGTGCCAGTACCCCTCGGGGACCGAACACTGAAGCTTTCTTT.

V gene TRBV20-1 combines with J gene TRBJ2-3, with a possible D match to TRBD2 (6 bases). V was trimmed by 7 bases and J by 3 bases, leaving 11 bases between them. Germline V gene lookup returns CDR1 DFQATT and CDR2 SNEGSKA (reference sequence). The CDR3 is 12 residues long. This CDR3 is CSGLGGTDTQYF. The CDR3 coding sequence is TGCAGTGGGCTAGGAGGGACAGATACGCAGTATTTT.

The CDR3 spells CASRARTDTQYF. The CDR3 DNA sequence: TGTGCCAGCAGGGCACGGACAGATACGCAGTATTTT. The rearrangement joins TRBV6-5 to TRBJ2-3, with D unclear. Trimming shortened V by 6 bases and J by 3 bases, and 7 bases separated the two germline ends. In germline, CDR1 is MNHEY, CDR2 SVGAGI. CDR3 length equals 12 residues.

The table lists this clonotype with a few counts. The chain joins TRBV5-1 to TRBJ2-5, with 7 nucleotides matching TRBD1. The length of the CDR3 is 16 residues. J gave up 5 bases and V 3 bases, and 13 bases lay outside the gene matches. Germline V gene data show CDR1 as SGHRS and CDR2 as YFSETQ. The CDR3 DNA reads TGCGCCAGCAGCTGGACGGGTTTTGACAGGGAGGAGACCCAGTACTTC. It codes for CASSWTGFDREETQYF.